Sequencing of this T cell receptor (beta chain) was carried out in a study of T cells after yellow fever vaccination. Overall study findings and caveats: A large majority of primary-vaccination clones showed up again after the booster (under 98% CD4, 88% CD8). From the bulk population, abundant clonotypes could contaminate and appear within FACS-sorted repertoires. It was a weaker secondary response, yet one that peaked faster, at day 5 versus 15.

This CDR3 spans 13 amino acids. Germline lookup yields CDR1 SGHTA and CDR2 FQGTGA. V lost 5 bases to trimming and J lost 5 bases; unmatched junction nucleotides: 1. Conversion of TCR transcripts into cDNA relied on 5'RACE template switching, which added a universal primer site and UMIs. TCRdb re-called the 5' RACE reads with MiXCR, one entry per CDR3 protein. The data contain approximately 510,000 distinct CDR3 sequences, 21% of them singletons. This clonotype has a count of ten or more. The antigen is unknown. This clonotype originated in a man between 18 and 35 years old who received the YFV17D yellow fever vaccine. This chain joins TRBV7-3 and TRBJ1-5, with 9 bases fitting TRBD1. Sequences were derived from PBMCs, sampled approximately 22 days after the first yellow fever vaccination. Here the CDR3 DNA reads TGTGCCAGCAGCCGGGACAGGGATCAGCCCCAGCATTTT. This encodes CASSRDRDQPQHF.